This T cell receptor beta chain originates from a study of blood T cell repertoires in COVID-19. Data came from immunoSEQ multiplex PCR; TCRdb stores just in-frame clones and leaves some out. Altogether over 450,000 clones are present, 75% to 90% being singletons, with the ten largest covering over 0.7%. Enrollment of patients from Seattle took place during active infection, with longitudinal follow-up. The CDR3 length is 16 residues. The junction had 10 bases not matched to a gene; V was cut back by 3 bases and J by 6 bases. Germline CDR1 SGHDN, CDR2 FVKESK. Sequenced sample: peripheral blood. The V and J genes are TRBV14 and TRBJ2-7; 11 nucleotides agree with TRBD2. This TCR was recovered from a man younger than 30 with COVID-19, enrolled during active disease. The CDR3 here is CASSQDRTSGFGEQYF. CDR3 bases: TGTGCCAGCAGCCAGGATAGGACTAGCGGGTTTGGCGAGCAGTACTTC.